Below, 24 T cell receptor beta chains from the same sample are listed, as sequenced in a study of glioma-infiltrating T cells. Amplification of TCR alpha and beta CDR3 regions from RNA used iRepertoire nested multiplex PCR. TCRdb reprocessed the multiplex PCR reads with MiXCR, giving one entry per CDR3 protein. This table holds 40,000 or so distinct CDR3 sequences, about a fifth found once. Specimen: glioma tissue, nonneoplastic brain tissue, or PBMCs (not recorded which). The receptors come from a human donor with low-grade glioma or glioblastoma, undergoing nonglioma brain surgery, or in good health (not recorded which).

In this sample, this clonotype turned up many times. This chain connects TRBV6-1 to TRBJ2-7, with a possible D match to TRBD2 (5 bases). V lost 6 bases, J lost 0 bases, and 18 bases lay in between. The germline V gene has CDR1 MNHNS and CDR2 SASEGT. This CDR3 comprises 16 residues. The CDR3, as DNA: TGTGCCAGCAGCCACGGGGTTCGACGCAGCTCCTACGAGCAGTACTTC. Protein product: CASSHGVRRSSYEQYF.

This clonotype was picked up many times. This rearrangement joins TRBV20-1 to TRBJ2-1, with TRBD2 identical over 8 bases. The CDR3 loop spans 16 amino acids. V was pared by 1 base and J by 4 bases, with 9 bases of the junction left unmatched. In germline, CDR1 is DFQATT, CDR2 SNEGSKA (reference sequence). The CDR3 DNA is TGCAGTGCTAGAGGGGGGGGCGGGGGGCTATACAATGAGCAGTTCTTC. Amino acids: CSARGGGGGLYNEQFF.

This clonotype was counted at least ten times. The chain uses TRBV10-1 and TRBJ2-5; D not resolved. V lost 2 bases, J lost 5 bases, and 9 bases lay in between. Germline CDR1 and CDR2: WNHNN and SYGVQD (reference sequence). This CDR3 contains 13 residues. The CDR3 loop is CASSEVNSETQYF. CDR3 DNA: TGCGCCAGCAGTGAGGTAAACTCGGAGACCCAGTACTTC.

This clonotype was detected many times. This rearrangement joins TRBV27 to TRBJ1-2, with a weak D call TRBD1 (5 bases). Trimming took 5 bases from V and 8 from J, leaving 15 bases between them. The CDR3 is 13 amino acids. Germline V CDR1 and CDR2: MNHEY, SMNVEV (reference sequence). The CDR3 here is CASSLRVGEGYTF. DNA of the CDR3: TGTGCCAGCAGTCTCCGAGTAGGGGAAGGCTACACCTTC.

This clonotype has ten or more counts. The chain is built from TRBV2 and TRBJ2-3; 7 bases are a match to TRBD2. V was clipped by 4 bases and J by 2 bases; unmatched bases: 9. This CDR3 is 16 amino acids long. Germline CDR1 and CDR2: SNHLY and FYNNEI. The CDR3: CASSVGTNQPTDTQYF. The CDR3, as DNA: TGTGCCAGCAGTGTTGGGACTAACCAACCCACAGATACGCAGTATTTT. Full variable domain (missing parts from reference TRBV2 and TRBJ2-3): EPEVTQTPSHQVTQMGQEVILRCVPISNHLYFYWYRQILGQKVEFLVSFYNNEISEKSEIFDDQFSVERPDGSNFTLKIRSTKLEDSAMYFCASSVGTNQPTDTQYFGPGTRLTVL.

This chain links TRBV5-1 with TRBJ2-3; 9 bases agree with TRBD1. The CDR3 totals 15 residues. CDR1 SGHRS and CDR2 YFSETQ come from the germline V gene. Losses at the gene ends were 4 bases for V and 3 bases for J; bases not matched to a gene: 6. The CDR3 loop is CASSDTTGGTDTQYF. In DNA form, the CDR3 reads TGCGCCAGCAGCGATACGACAGGGGGTACAGATACGCAGTATTTT.

As to this clonotype: Possible read error: a much larger clone is one base away. V is TRBV10-2 and J is TRBJ2-3; 11 bases map to TRBD2. The CDR3 runs to 15 residues. Germline-derived CDR1 and CDR2 are WSHSY and SAAADI. Trimming cost V 7 bases and J 3 bases; bases outside gene matches: 6. This chain's CDR3 is CASNPLAGATDTQYF. The CDR3 DNA follows: TGCGCCAGCAATCCACTAGCGGGGGCTACAGATACGCAGTATTTT.

This clonotype was picked up many times. The genes are TRBV7-8 and TRBJ2-3, with a weak D call TRBD2 (7 bases). The V end was cut by 0 bases, the J end by 4 bases, with 11 bases between. CDR3 length: 15 amino acids. The germline CDR1 and CDR2 sequences are SGHVS and FQNEAQ. The CDR3 DNA reads TGTGCCAGCAGCTTAGCGGGGGGGCCGTCAGATACGCAGTATTTT. Protein: CASSLAGGPSDTQYF.

At least ten counts were recorded for this clonotype. The chain carries TRBV20-1 and TRBJ1-2; D is ambiguous. The CDR3 length is 12 residues. Trimming removed 3 bases from V and 4 bases from J, with 9 bases in between. Looked up from germline, CDR1 is DFQATT and CDR2 is SNEGSKA (reference sequence). This chain's CDR3 is CSARIGFYGYTF. CDR3 nucleotide sequence: TGCAGTGCTAGGATAGGATTCTATGGCTACACCTTC.

The chain combines TRBV12-3 or TRBV12-4 with TRBJ2-5, with D possibly being TRBD2 (5 bases). CDR3 length: 16 residues. V was pared by 7 bases and J by 3 bases, with 21 bases between. The CDR3 DNA is TGTGCCAGCATTGATCAAGGGAGAACCCTCGAAGAGACCCAGTACTTC. Amino acid sequence: CASIDQGRTLEETQYF.

This clonotype was picked up many times. The DNA of the CDR3 is TGTGCCAGCAGTTTAAAGAGCGGGAGCGCCTACGAGCAGTACTTC. Translating gives CASSLKSGSAYEQYF. V gene TRBV12-3 or TRBV12-4 combines with J gene TRBJ2-7; 8 bases are a match to TRBD2. Losses at the gene ends were 2 bases for V and 2 bases for J; bases not matched to a gene: 5. The CDR3 has 15 residues.

This clonotype was seen only a few times. The chain employs TRBV19 and TRBJ2-3, with 8 bases that match TRBD1. The CDR3 extends over 17 amino acids. Per germline, CDR1 LNHDA and CDR2 SQIVND (reference sequence). Trimming cost V 2 bases and J 2 bases; bases outside gene matches: 9. The CDR3 coding sequence is TGTGCCAGTAGTATATATCAGGGGGCGACCACCACAGATACGCAGTATTTT. Its translation: CASSIYQGATTTDTQYF.

This clonotype was observed at least ten times. The chain uses TRBV6-1 and TRBJ2-7; D gene ambiguous. CDR3 size: 13 residues. Germline loops: CDR1 MNHNS, CDR2 SASEGT. V lost 6 bases, J lost 3 bases, and 12 bases lay in between. CDR3: CASSKDDGYEQYF. For the CDR3, the DNA is TGTGCCAGCAGCAAAGACGACGGCTACGAGCAGTACTTC.

The genes are TRBV27 and TRBJ2-5; 11 positions match TRBD2. This CDR3 spans 14 amino acids. Per the germline V gene, CDR1 is MNHEY and CDR2 is SMNVEV (reference sequence). Germline trimming cut 5 bases from V and 4 bases from J; bases unmatched to any gene: 3. The CDR3 DNA follows: TGTGCCAGCAGTCCTCTAGCGGGGGGAGAGACCCAGTACTTC. It is translated as CASSPLAGGETQYF.

This chain's CDR3 is CASIERQVSEQYF. In DNA form, the CDR3 reads TGTGCCAGCATTGAGAGACAGGTTAGCGAGCAGTACTTC. This chain joins TRBV6-5 and TRBJ2-7, with D perhaps TRBD1 (6 bases). The CDR3 is 13 amino acids. The V gene's germline CDR1 is MNHEY and CDR2 SVGAGI. V dropped 7 bases and J dropped 6 bases, with 16 bases sitting between them.

The sample holds a few counts of this clonotype. The rearrangement uses TRBV14 and TRBJ2-5; 8 nucleotides match TRBD2. The CDR3 sequence is 17 residues long. CDR1 and CDR2 (germline): SGHDN, FVKESK. After removal of 0 bases from V and 5 bases from J, the junction contained 11 bases not matched to a gene. The CDR3, as DNA: TGTGCCAGCAGCCAAGACTTCTCAAGCGGGGGCCGGGAGACCCAGTACTTC. It encodes CASSQDFSSGGRETQYF.

This clonotype showed up many times. J is TRBJ1-1 and V is TRBV29-1, with 9 bases fitting TRBD1. Trimming took 4 bases from V and 4 from J; bases not matched to a gene: 4. This CDR3 has 13 residues. CDR1 and CDR2 (germline): SQVTM, ANQGSEA. The CDR3 nucleotides are TGCAGCGTTGCGGGACAGGGAGGCACTGAAGCTTTCTTT. It codes for CSVAGQGGTEAFF.

This clonotype was observed a few times. The chain recombines TRBV4-1 with TRBJ2-5; D unresolved. Trimming stripped 1 base from V and 2 bases from J, with 5 bases between. The CDR3 spans 13 residues. Germline V gene data show CDR1 as MGHRA and CDR2 as YSYEKL. The CDR3 DNA reads TGCGCCAGCAGCCAAGTTGTACAAGAGACCCAGTACTTC. It translates to CASSQVVQETQYF.

Note on this clonotype: One end of the junction fails to match germline, which may point to a read error. J is TRBJ1-5 and V is TRBV19, with 10 bases matching TRBD1. This CDR3 is built from 19 residues. Germline CDR1 is LNHDA and CDR2 is SQIVND (reference sequence). CDR3 nucleotide sequence: TGTGCCAGTAGGCCCTGGAGACAGGGGGCCATCGGTAGCAATCAGCTCCAGCATTTT. It encodes CASRPWRQGAIGSNQLQHF.

This clonotype was counted ten times or more. CDR3: CASSINRDTEAFF. CDR3 in DNA: TGTGCCAGTAGTATAAACAGGGACACTGAAGCTTTCTTT. The chain employs TRBV19 and TRBJ1-1; TRBD1 might be the D (6 bases). The CDR3 covers 13 residues. In germline, CDR1 is LNHDA, CDR2 SQIVND (reference sequence). Between the trimmed V and J ends, which lost 2 bases and 3 bases, there was a span of 7 bases. The full variable domain, rest sourced from reference TRBV19 and TRBJ1-1, is DGGITQSPKYLFRKEGQNVTLSCEQNLNHDAMYWYRQDPGQGLRLIYYSQIVNDFQKGDIAEGYSVSREKKESFPLTVTSAQKNPTAFYLCASSINRDTEAFFGQGTRLTVV.

This clonotype has at least ten counts. In DNA form, the CDR3 reads TGCGCCAGCAGCTTGGCCCCAGAAGAGACCCAGTACTTC. Translated, it gives CASSLAPEETQYF. This rearrangement joins TRBV5-1 to TRBJ2-5; unclear D gene. From germline, CDR1 is SGHRS and CDR2 YFSETQ. Deletions cut 0 bases from V and 3 bases from J, with 6 bases between. The CDR3 contains 13 residues.

This clonotype came up many times. J is TRBJ2-3 and V is TRBV3-1; D perhaps matches TRBD2 (6 bases). The CDR3 is 16 residues long. Germline CDR1 is LGHDT and CDR2 is YNNKEL (reference sequence). The germline V and J ends were trimmed by 4 bases and 0 bases, with 14 bases remaining between them. CDR3 in amino acids: CASSPTAGSSTDTQYF. CDR3 DNA: TGTGCCAGCAGCCCGACGGCGGGGAGTAGCACAGATACGCAGTATTTT.

In this sample, this clonotype turned up many times. This chain uses TRBV7-9 with TRBJ2-5; 8 bases fit TRBD2. Germline V gene lookup returns CDR1 SEHNR and CDR2 FQNEAQ (reference sequence). CDR3 length: 16 amino acids. V was pared by 3 bases and J by 0 bases, with 6 bases of the junction left unmatched. The CDR3 here is CASSFSPLADQETQYF. The CDR3 nucleotides are TGTGCCAGCAGCTTCTCACCACTAGCGGACCAAGAGACCCAGTACTTC.

The chain employs TRBV4-2 and TRBJ2-7; D gene ambiguous. Trimming removed 1 base from V and 4 bases from J, with 20 bases in between. The CDR3 contains 17 residues. Germline values: CDR1 LGHNA, CDR2 YNFKEQ. The CDR3 here is CASSQGARTVGSYEQYF. The CDR3 DNA is TGTGCCAGCAGCCAAGGTGCTCGAACAGTCGGTTCGTACGAGCAGTACTTC.